This T cell receptor beta chain is drawn from a study of blood T cell repertoires in COVID-19. V gave up 3 bases and J gave up 4 bases, with 9 bases separating them. CDR3 length: 13 amino acids. Germline CDR1 is SNHLY and CDR2 is FYNNEI. Per the original methods: Amplification from reference gene primers served as the basis for estimated nucleated cell counts. The repertoire was sequenced with immunoSEQ multiplex PCR; TCRdb's copy has only in-frame clones and lacks some. D and trimming were read from the DNA, whereas the V and J calls and clone size are those reported in that table. The sample includes tens of thousands of clones, about nine tenths of them seen just once. This clone was observed once.

V gene TRBV2 combines with J gene TRBJ1-2; no reliable D call. The sample consisted of peripheral blood. This receptor was taken from a woman older than 75 with acute or convalescent COVID-19. The chain's CDR3 is CASSDLLGYGYTF. CDR3 DNA: TGTGCCAGCAGTGACCTACTCGGCTATGGCTACACCTTC.